Below, 22 T cell receptor beta chains from the same sample are listed, as sequenced in a study of memory CD4+ T cells and cytomegalovirus serostatus. Using immunoSEQ multiplex PCR, the repertoire was profiled, and TCRdb retains in-frame clones only, with some absent. The sample carries roughly 50,000 clones, around 78% recorded once. Single viable CD3+CD4+CD8-CD45RO+ cells were sorted as the memory CD4+ T cells. Sequences were obtained from memory CD4+ T cells from blood. These receptors were obtained from an adult in good health and CMV-seronegative.

The chain combines TRBV19 with TRBJ1-5, with 7 bases aligning to TRBD1. J gave up 2 bases and V 4 bases, and 26 bases lay outside the gene matches. In germline, CDR1 is LNHDA, CDR2 SQIVND (reference sequence). This CDR3 is built from 22 residues. This chain's CDR3 is CASSTYSARTGSIVVGNQPQHF. The CDR3 nucleotides are TGTGCCAGTAGTACCTATTCCGCCCGGACAGGAAGTATAGTAGTGGGCAATCAGCCCCAGCATTTT. The full variable domain, in which reference TRBV19 and TRBJ1-5 provide the parts outside the CDR3, is DGGITQSPKYLFRKEGQNVTLSCEQNLNHDAMYWYRQDPGQGLRLIYYSQIVNDFQKGDIAEGYSVSREKKESFPLTVTSAQKNPTAFYLCASSTYSARTGSIVVGNQPQHFGDGTRLSIL.

The chain links TRBV5-1 to TRBJ2-5, with 7 nucleotides matching TRBD1. V lost 0 bases and J lost 12; bases outside the gene matches: 8. The germline gives CDR1 SGHRS, CDR2 YFSETQ. The CDR3 is made up of 13 amino acids. CDR3 residues: CASSLERTGSEYF. CDR3 sequence (DNA): TGCGCCAGCAGCTTGGAGAGGACAGGTTCAGAGTACTTC.

The rearrangement links TRBV5-1 to TRBJ2-1, with 11 bases matching TRBD2. Germline V CDR1 and CDR2: SGHRS, YFSETQ. V trimming: 4 bases; J trimming: 6 bases; junction bases outside the gene matches: 12. This CDR3 is 17 amino acids long. For the CDR3, the DNA is TGCGCCAGCAGCCCGGAACTAGCGGGAGCTGGGGCCAATGAGCAGTTCTTC. It translates to CASSPELAGAGANEQFF.

The J gene is TRBJ1-2, the V gene TRBV30; D unresolved. The germline CDR1 and CDR2 sequences are GTSNPN and SVGIG (reference sequence). The CDR3 is 11 residues long. The V and J ends lost 0 bases and 1 base respectively, with 0 bases between them. The CDR3 DNA follows: TGTGCCTGGAGTGTTAACTATGGCTACACCTTC. Its translation: CAWSVNYGYTF.

Only one count was recorded for this clone. This chain connects TRBV11-2 to TRBJ1-2; D possibly corresponds to TRBD1 (6 bases). There are 14 residues in the CDR3. V lost 3 bases and J 5 bases, leaving 13 bases between the germline ends. CDR1 is SGHAT, CDR2 FQNNGV, per germline. CDR3 loop: CASSLVDQGYGYTF. The CDR3 region has the DNA TGTGCCAGCAGCTTGGTGGACCAGGGGTATGGCTACACCTTC.

The count of this clone is one. The rearrangement links TRBV10-3 to TRBJ1-6; D gene ambiguous. Germline V lookup: CDR1 ENHRY, CDR2 SYGVKD. Trimming pared 3 bases from V and 3 bases from J, leaving 15 bases between. The CDR3 totals 17 residues. For the CDR3, the DNA is TGTGCCATCAGTGACATCCCTGGGCGGAGCTATAATTCACCCCTCCACTTT. Protein product: CAISDIPGRSYNSPLHF.

The chain employs TRBV4-3 and TRBJ1-6; the D is unclear. V dropped 4 bases and J dropped 8 bases, with 15 bases sitting between them. The CDR3 consists of 15 residues. Germline CDR1 reads LGHNA; CDR2 reads YSLEER. DNA of the CDR3: TGCGCCAGCAGCCTCAGCCCGGCGGTGGATTCACCCCTCCACTTT. Protein: CASSLSPAVDSPLHF.

The V gene is TRBV6-5, the J gene TRBJ1-2; perhaps TRBD1 as D (5 bases). The CDR3 contains 11 residues. Trimming cost V 8 bases and J 2 bases, with 6 bases left between them. Germline CDR1 reads MNHEY; CDR2 reads SVGAGI. This CDR3 reads CASGGNYGYTF. The CDR3 nucleotides read TGTGCCAGCGGGGGGAACTATGGCTACACCTTC.

The rearrangement links TRBV4-3 to TRBJ2-3; weak D call: TRBD1 (6 bases). The CDR3 has 14 residues. The germline V gene has CDR1 LGHNA and CDR2 YSLEER. Trimming took 3 bases from V and 6 from J, leaving 13 bases between them. CDR3 in amino acids: CASSQSARGDTQYF. Written as DNA, the CDR3 is TGCGCCAGCAGCCAGTCGGCCAGGGGCGATACGCAGTATTTT.

This rearrangement joins TRBV5-4 to TRBJ2-1; D possibly matches TRBD1 or TRBD2 (5 bases each). This CDR3 region has 15 residues. Trimming removed 5 bases from V and 10 bases from J, with 22 bases in between. Germline V gene lookup returns CDR1 SGHNT and CDR2 YYREEE (reference sequence). CDR3 sequence reads: CASRGELGSVGEQFF. Written as DNA, the CDR3 is TGTGCCAGCAGGGGGGAACTAGGGTCGGTCGGGGAGCAGTTCTTC.

V is TRBV7-2 and J is TRBJ2-7; D is unclear. Germline assignment: CDR1 SGHTA and CDR2 FQGNSA. The length of the CDR3 is 14 residues. Trimming shortened V by 0 bases and J by 3 bases, and 9 bases separated the two germline ends. The chain's CDR3 is CASSLAPQSYEQYF. The CDR3 region has the DNA TGTGCCAGCAGCTTAGCCCCGCAAAGCTACGAGCAGTACTTC.

The V and J genes are TRBV6-5 and TRBJ2-3, with D maybe TRBD1 (5 bases). Germline V CDR1 and CDR2: MNHEY, SVGAGI. V was trimmed by 3 bases and J by 3 bases, leaving 13 bases between them. The CDR3 length is 15 residues. This CDR3 is CASSYGAGLTDTQYF. DNA of the CDR3: TGTGCCAGCAGTTATGGGGCAGGGTTAACAGATACGCAGTATTTT.

The rearrangement joins TRBV18 to TRBJ1-4; no firm D call. V gave up 6 bases and J gave up 5 bases, with 10 bases separating them. There are 13 residues in the CDR3. Germline assignment: CDR1 KGHSH and CDR2 LQKENI. In DNA, the CDR3 is TGTGCCAGCTCCCCCAATTCCAATGAAAAACTGTTTTTT. Translation gives CASSPNSNEKLFF.

V and J are TRBV27 and TRBJ2-7; D gene unclear. The CDR3 extends over 13 amino acids. With 2 bases removed from V and 2 bases from J, the gap between germline ends came to 7 bases. The germline V gene encodes CDR1 MNHEY and CDR2 SMNVEV (reference sequence). CDR3 amino acids: CASSLTVTYEQYF. The CDR3 nucleotides read TGTGCCAGCAGTTTAACGGTCACCTACGAGCAGTACTTC.

CDR3 sequence: CASSYSQGKSHGYTF. The CDR3 bases are TGTGCCAGCAGTTACTCACAGGGTAAAAGCCATGGCTACACCTTC. This chain joins TRBV6-6 and TRBJ1-2; the D gene is possibly TRBD1 (6 bases). The CDR3 is 15 residues long. V lost 0 bases to trimming and J lost 6 bases, with 14 bases between them. In germline, CDR1 is MNHNY, CDR2 SVGAGI (reference sequence).

The chain is built from TRBV6-6 and TRBJ2-3; TRBD2 aligns across 7 bases. Unmatched junction bases numbered 8, after V lost 4 bases and J lost 7 bases. In germline, CDR1 is MNHNY, CDR2 SVGAGI (reference sequence). There are 14 residues in the CDR3. For the CDR3, the DNA is TGTGCCAGCAGTTCGGGCGGGAGTTCACATACGCAGTATTTT. The encoded protein is CASSSGGSSHTQYF.

The V call is TRBV30, the J call TRBJ1-6; 8 bases agree with TRBD1. Trimming at V came to 4 bases and at J to 4 bases, leaving 9 bases not matched to a gene. The CDR3 contains 16 residues. The germline gives CDR1 GTSNPN, CDR2 SVGIG (reference sequence). CDR3 region: CAWTNWDRLYNSPLHF. CDR3 sequence (DNA): TGTGCCTGGACCAACTGGGACAGGCTTTATAATTCACCCCTCCACTTT.

The rearrangement links TRBV30 to TRBJ1-5; 8 bases match TRBD1. The CDR3 runs to 12 residues. Germline V gives CDR1 GTSNPN, CDR2 SVGIG (reference sequence). J gave up 9 bases and V 3 bases, and 4 bases lay outside the gene matches. CDR3 in amino acids: CAWRVDRGPQHF. The CDR3 bases are TGTGCCTGGAGAGTCGACAGGGGGCCCCAGCATTTT.

This chain's CDR3 is CASTRTSGSNEAFF. CDR3 DNA: TGTGCCAGCACTAGAACCTCGGGAAGTAATGAAGCTTTCTTT. The chain uses TRBV11-2 and TRBJ1-1; D unclear. Germline lookup yields CDR1 SGHAT and CDR2 FQNNGV. The CDR3 spans 14 residues. Trimming left V 7 bases short and J 7 bases short, with 19 bases between.

The chain joins TRBV28 to TRBJ2-3, with a weak D call TRBD2 (5 bases). This CDR3 is 15 amino acids long. CDR1 is MDHEN and CDR2 is SYDVKM in the germline V gene. V was pared by 1 base and J by 7 bases, with 15 bases between. CDR3 nucleotide sequence: TGTGCCAGCAGTTTATCGTCTATTACTAGACATACGCAGTATTTT. Protein product: CASSLSSITRHTQYF. Based on the CDR3 plus reference TRBV28 and TRBJ2-3, the full variable domain is DVKVTQSSRYLVKRTGEKVFLECVQDMDHENMFWYRQDPGLGLRLIYFSYDVKMKEKGDIPEGYSVSREKKERFSLILESASTNQTSMYLCASSLSSITRHTQYFGPGTRLTVL.

The V and J genes are TRBV5-6 and TRBJ2-4; D is perhaps TRBD1 (5 bases). Germline V lookup: CDR1 SGHDT, CDR2 YYEEEE. This CDR3 is built from 14 residues. Trimming cost V 3 bases and J 6 bases, with 13 bases left between them. The chain's CDR3 is CASSSQRQINIQYF. The DNA for the CDR3 is TGTGCCAGCAGCTCACAGAGACAGATAAACATTCAGTACTTC.

The count of this clone is one. This sequence joins TRBV18 and TRBJ1-1; D ambiguous. V dropped 3 bases and J dropped 6 bases, with 8 bases sitting between them. The germline CDR1 and CDR2 sequences are KGHSH and LQKENI. The CDR3 length is 12 residues. CDR3 loop: CASSPNLAEAFF. DNA for the CDR3: TGTGCCAGCTCACCGAATCTGGCTGAAGCTTTCTTT.